A selection of T cell receptor beta chains follows, all from one sample in a study of blood T cell repertoires in COVID-19. Clones were read by immunoSEQ multiplex PCR, and TCRdb kept only the in-frame ones, dropping some. The table lists roughly 78,000 clones, roughly nine tenths of them singletons. Sequencing was done on a sample of peripheral blood. These receptor sequences come from a woman aged 55-70 years with acute or convalescent COVID-19. Both conserved end residues are part of each CDR3. D genes are given only for firm matches. Size values are once, few and many counts, or a class for expanded clones, and some rows have none.

j_call d_call v_call clone_size cdr3_aa cdr3_nt
TRBJ2-3 TRBD2 TRBV5-1 NA CASNRARSGGGTDTQYF TGCGCCAGCAACAGAGCCCGTAGCGGGGGGGGCACAGATACGCAGTATTTT
TRBJ2-7 TRBD1 TRBV10-3 NA CAISTTGTGGWSYEQYF TGTGCCATCAGTACAACCGGGACAGGGGGTTGGTCCTACGAGCAGTACTTC
TRBJ2-7 NA TRBV29-1 once CSVGINQGPGEQYF TGCAGCGTTGGGATTAATCAGGGGCCCGGGGAGCAGTACTTC
TRBJ2-7 NA TRBV4-3 NA CASSQGRGSTEQYF TGCGCCAGCAGCCAAGGGCGGGGATCGACCGAGCAGTACTTC
TRBJ1-3 TRBD1 TRBV15 NA CATSADRPEENTIYF TGTGCCACCAGCGCGGACAGGCCAGAGGAAAACACCATATATTTT
TRBJ2-7 TRBD2 TRBV11-2 NA CASSFGGGSSYEQYF TGTGCCAGCAGCTTTGGCGGGGGGAGTTCCTACGAGCAGTACTTC
TRBJ2-6 NA TRBV5-5 NA CASSLYSGANVLTF TGTGCCAGCAGCTTGTACTCTGGGGCCAACGTCCTGACTTTC
TRBJ2-1 TRBD2 TRBV5-6 NA CASTSERLAVGRGFF TGTGCCAGCACCTCCGAACGACTAGCGGTAGGACGGGGGTTCTTC
TRBJ2-1 TRBD2 TRBV12-3/TRBV12-4 NA CASTGTTYNEQFF TGTGCCAGCACCGGGACTACCTACAATGAGCAGTTCTTC
TRBJ2-2 NA TRBV5-1 NA CASSLDFAANTGELFF TGCGCCAGCAGCTTGGATTTTGCAGCGAACACCGGGGAGCTGTTTTTT
TRBJ2-3 TRBD2 TRBV24-1 once CATSDPTSGRYTDTQYF TGTGCCACCAGTGACCCCACTAGCGGGAGGTACACAGATACGCAGTATTTT
TRBJ2-5 NA TRBV7-9 NA CASSLYGTTQETQYF TGTGCCAGCAGCTTATACGGGACAACCCAAGAGACCCAGTACTTC
TRBJ1-1 NA TRBV6-2/TRBV6-3 NA CASSYYGALRPGGRDTEAFF TGTGCCAGCAGTTACTACGGGGCCCTACGACCCGGGGGTAGGGACACTGAAGCTTTCTTT
TRBJ2-7 TRBD1 TRBV5-1 NA CASSRGTGVGEQYF TGCGCCAGCAGCCGCGGGACAGGGGTGGGAGAGCAGTACTTC
TRBJ1-5 TRBD1 TRBV12-5 NA CASKTGELFISQPQHF TGTGCTAGCAAGACAGGGGAGCTCTTTATCAGTCAGCCCCAGCATTTT
TRBJ2-1 NA TRBV5-1 NA CASRWDTGSEQFF TGCGCCAGCAGGTGGGACACAGGGTCTGAGCAGTTCTTC
TRBJ2-5 TRBD2 TRBV27 NA CASSPAGFETQYF TGTGCCAGCAGTCCAGCGGGATTTGAGACCCAGTACTTC
TRBJ2-2 NA TRBV24-1 NA CATSEPGHSGELFF TGTGCCACCAGTGAGCCGGGACACTCCGGGGAGCTGTTTTTT
TRBJ2-7 NA TRBV18 few CASSPTQVPYEQYF TGTGCCAGCTCACCTACACAGGTACCCTACGAGCAGTACTTC
TRBJ2-7 NA TRBV3-1/TRBV3-2 NA CASSQDGTQVVQYF TGTGCCAGCAGCCAAGACGGTACCCAAGTTGTGCAGTACTTC
TRBJ2-1 NA TRBV7-6 NA CASSLGGGAYNEQFF TGTGCCAGCAGCTTAGGGGGCGGGGCCTACAATGAGCAGTTCTTC
TRBJ1-6 NA TRBV28 NA CASRPPAGANSPLHF TGTGCCAGCAGGCCCCCGGCAGGGGCTAATTCACCCCTCCACTTT
TRBJ2-3 TRBD2 TRBV9 NA CASSVGTRAGTQYF TGTGCCAGCAGCGTAGGGACTAGAGCTGGTACGCAGTATTTT
TRBJ1-2 TRBD1 TRBV28 NA CASSRLTDRGLRGYGYTF TGTGCCAGCAGTCGGCTGACAGACAGGGGGCTTCGGGGCTATGGCTACACCTTC
TRBJ1-6 TRBD1 TRBV2 NA CASSPTGGQGNSPLHF TGTGCCAGCAGCCCGACAGGGGGCCAGGGCAATTCACCCCTCCACTTT
TRBJ2-3 NA TRBV27 NA CASSDQGFTDTQYF TGTGCCAGCAGTGATCAGGGATTCACAGATACGCAGTATTTT
TRBJ1-5 NA TRBV27 NA CATKNRVGQPQHF TGTGCCACGAAAAACAGGGTCGGTCAGCCCCAGCATTTT
TRBJ2-7 TRBD1 TRBV6-5 NA CASSYTGQNKNYEQYF TGTGCCAGCAGTTACACGGGACAGAATAAAAACTACGAGCAGTACTTC
TRBJ2-1 NA TRBV7-9 NA CASSQGASGYNEQFF TGTGCCAGCAGCCAAGGGGCGAGCGGGTACAATGAGCAGTTCTTC
TRBJ2-4 TRBD1 TRBV19 NA CASSNRDRGRRGIQYF TGTGCCAGTAGTAACCGGGACAGGGGGCGCAGGGGCATTCAGTACTTC
TRBJ2-2 NA TRBV7-9 NA CASIQATGVFSGELFF TGTGCCAGCATCCAAGCAACGGGAGTCTTTTCTGGGGAGCTGTTTTTT
TRBJ2-3 NA TRBV9 NA CASSPRLAVTDTQYF TGTGCCAGCAGCCCCAGGTTAGCGGTCACAGATACGCAGTATTTT
TRBJ1-1 NA TRBV6-6 NA CASSPLYEAFF TGTGCCAGCAGTCCCTTATATGAAGCTTTCTTT
TRBJ2-1 NA TRBV24-1 NA CATSDDRHSSYNEQFF TGTGCCACCAGCGATGACAGGCACAGCTCCTACAATGAGCAGTTCTTC
TRBJ1-2 NA TRBV28 NA CALGQGQNYGYTF TGTGCCCTGGGGCAGGGCCAAAACTATGGCTACACCTTC
TRBJ2-7 TRBD1 TRBV7-9 NA CASSLAPGRTGGIYEQYF TGTGCCAGCAGCTTAGCTCCGGGAAGGACAGGGGGAATCTACGAGCAGTACTTC
TRBJ2-5 NA TRBV5-4 NA CASSYRVEETQYF TGTGCCAGCAGTTACAGGGTTGAGGAGACCCAGTACTTC
TRBJ2-7 TRBD1 TRBV30 NA CALLLRDRGSYEQYF TGTGCCTTATTACTCCGGGACAGGGGATCTTACGAGCAGTACTTC
TRBJ2-7 NA TRBV7-9 NA CASSLIEHYEQYF TGTGCCAGCAGCTTAATTGAGCACTACGAGCAGTACTTC
TRBJ2-2 NA TRBV28 NA CASTQRWGELFF TGTGCCAGCACCCAACGGTGGGGGGAGCTGTTTTTT
TRBJ2-7 TRBD2 TRBV2 NA CASSSRPSGANSYEQYF TGTGCCAGCAGTTCTCGACCGAGCGGGGCAAACTCCTACGAGCAGTACTTC
TRBJ1-3 NA TRBV2 NA CASSSGGRVSGNTIYF TGTGCCAGCAGTTCGGGGGGCAGGGTCTCTGGAAACACCATATATTTT
TRBJ2-1 NA TRBV5-1 NA CASSLGGGPVNEQFF TGCGCCAGCAGCTTGGGTGGGGGCCCGGTAAATGAGCAGTTCTTC
TRBJ2-1 TRBD2 TRBV27 NA CASSLTSGGVSYNEQFF TGTGCCAGCAGTCTGACTAGCGGGGGAGTCTCCTACAATGAGCAGTTCTTC
TRBJ2-7 TRBD2 TRBV3-1/TRBV3-2 once CASSPAWTSGSYEQYF TGTGCCAGCAGCCCCGCATGGACTAGCGGGAGTTACGAGCAGTACTTC
TRBJ1-4 TRBD1 TRBV14 NA CASSRQQGEKLFF TGTGCCAGCAGCCGACAACAGGGGGAAAAACTGTTTTTT
TRBJ2-7 TRBD2 TRBV4-3 NA CASSQETSGSREQYF TGCGCCAGCAGCCAAGAGACTAGCGGGAGTCGCGAGCAGTACTTC
TRBJ2-7 NA TRBV5-8 NA CASIAQGLHSSYEQYF TGTGCCAGCATCGCCCAGGGTCTACACTCAAGTTACGAGCAGTACTTC
TRBJ2-7 TRBD2 TRBV19 once CASSIELADEQYF TGTGCCAGTAGTATAGAACTAGCGGACGAGCAGTACTTC
TRBJ2-3 NA TRBV5-1 NA CASSARLADTQYF TGCGCCAGCAGCGCAAGACTAGCAGATACGCAGTATTTT
TRBJ2-3 TRBD2 TRBV18 NA CASSPPSGYTDTQYF TGTGCCAGCTCACCTCCTAGCGGATACACAGATACGCAGTATTTT
TRBJ2-1 TRBD2 TRBV19 NA CASSLTSGGSYNEQFF TGTGCCAGTAGTCTTACTAGCGGGGGCTCCTACAATGAGCAGTTCTTC
TRBJ2-5 TRBD2 TRBV7-6 NA CASSLDLGGGARETQYF TGTGCCAGCAGCTTAGATCTCGGCGGGGGGGCCCGGGAGACCCAGTACTTC